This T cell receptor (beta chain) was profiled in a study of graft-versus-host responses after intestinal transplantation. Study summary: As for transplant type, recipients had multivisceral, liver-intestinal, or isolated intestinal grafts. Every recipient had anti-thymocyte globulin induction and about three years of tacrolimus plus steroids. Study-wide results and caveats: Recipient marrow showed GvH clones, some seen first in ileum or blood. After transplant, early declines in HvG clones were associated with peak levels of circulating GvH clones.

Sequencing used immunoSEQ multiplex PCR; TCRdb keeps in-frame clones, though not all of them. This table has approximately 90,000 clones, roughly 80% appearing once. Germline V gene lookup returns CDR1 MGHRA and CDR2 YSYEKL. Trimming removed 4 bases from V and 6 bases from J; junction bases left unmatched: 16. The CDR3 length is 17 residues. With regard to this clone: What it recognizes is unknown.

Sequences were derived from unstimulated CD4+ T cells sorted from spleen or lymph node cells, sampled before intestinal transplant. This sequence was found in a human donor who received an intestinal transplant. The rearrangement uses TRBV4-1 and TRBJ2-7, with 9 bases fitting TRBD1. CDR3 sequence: CASSPRTTGQGIGEQYF. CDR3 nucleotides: TGCGCCAGCAGCCCGCGAACTACGGGACAGGGAATTGGCGAGCAGTACTTC.